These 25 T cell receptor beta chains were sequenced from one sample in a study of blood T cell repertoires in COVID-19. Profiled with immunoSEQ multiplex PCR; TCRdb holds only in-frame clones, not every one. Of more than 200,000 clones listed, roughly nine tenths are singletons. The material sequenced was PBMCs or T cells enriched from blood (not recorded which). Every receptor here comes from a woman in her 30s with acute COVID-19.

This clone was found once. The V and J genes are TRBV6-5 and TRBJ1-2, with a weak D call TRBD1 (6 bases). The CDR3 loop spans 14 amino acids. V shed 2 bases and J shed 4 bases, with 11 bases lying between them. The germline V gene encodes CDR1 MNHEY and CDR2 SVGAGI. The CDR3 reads CASSYGGAPYGYTF. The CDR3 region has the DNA TGTGCCAGCAGTTACGGGGGCGCTCCCTATGGCTACACCTTC.

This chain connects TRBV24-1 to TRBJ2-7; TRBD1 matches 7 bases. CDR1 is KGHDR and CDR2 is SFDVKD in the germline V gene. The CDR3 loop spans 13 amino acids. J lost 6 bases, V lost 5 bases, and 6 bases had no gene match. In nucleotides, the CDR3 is TGTGCCACCAGTGTCCGAGACAGGGTCGAGCAGTACTTC. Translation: CATSVRDRVEQYF.

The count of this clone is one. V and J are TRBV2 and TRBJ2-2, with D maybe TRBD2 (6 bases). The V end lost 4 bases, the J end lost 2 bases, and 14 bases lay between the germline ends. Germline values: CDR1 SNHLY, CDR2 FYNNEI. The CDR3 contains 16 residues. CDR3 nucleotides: TGTGCCAGCAGTGTTTTGGGGACTCATAACACCGGGGAGCTGTTTTTT. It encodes CASSVLGTHNTGELFF.

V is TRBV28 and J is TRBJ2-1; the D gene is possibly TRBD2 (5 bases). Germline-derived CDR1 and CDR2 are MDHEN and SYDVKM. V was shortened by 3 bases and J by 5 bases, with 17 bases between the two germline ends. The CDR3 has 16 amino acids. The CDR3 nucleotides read TGTGCCAGCAGTTTGATGCTAGCCGTACAAAACAATGAGCAGTTCTTC. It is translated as CASSLMLAVQNNEQFF.

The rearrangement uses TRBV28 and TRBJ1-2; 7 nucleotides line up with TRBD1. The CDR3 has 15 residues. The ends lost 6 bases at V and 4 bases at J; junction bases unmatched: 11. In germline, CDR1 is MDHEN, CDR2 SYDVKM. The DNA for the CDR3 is TGTGCCAGCAGACCAGGGACAGAGGCTACCTATGGCTACACCTTC. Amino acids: CASRPGTEATYGYTF.

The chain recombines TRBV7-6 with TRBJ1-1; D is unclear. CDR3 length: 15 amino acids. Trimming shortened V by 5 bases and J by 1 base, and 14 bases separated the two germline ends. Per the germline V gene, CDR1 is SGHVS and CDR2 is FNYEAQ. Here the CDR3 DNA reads TGTGCCAGCAGCCCGGAGGTCAGAAGGAACACTGAAGCTTTCTTT. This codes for CASSPEVRRNTEAFF.

CDR3: CASSLKSDFYNEQFF. CDR3 DNA: TGCGCCAGCAGCTTGAAGTCGGACTTCTACAATGAGCAGTTCTTC. The chain uses TRBV5-1 and TRBJ2-1; maybe TRBD2 (5 bases). CDR3 length: 15 residues. V was cut by 1 base and J by 3 bases, with 11 bases left in between. Germline assignment: CDR1 SGHRS and CDR2 YFSETQ.

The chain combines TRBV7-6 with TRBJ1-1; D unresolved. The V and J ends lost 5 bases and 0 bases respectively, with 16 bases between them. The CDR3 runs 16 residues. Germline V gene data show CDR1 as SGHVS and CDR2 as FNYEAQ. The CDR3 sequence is CASSPGHGLMNTEAFF. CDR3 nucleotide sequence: TGTGCCAGCAGCCCTGGGCACGGACTCATGAACACTGAAGCTTTCTTT. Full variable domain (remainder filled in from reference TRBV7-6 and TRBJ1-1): GAGVSQSPRYKVTKRGQDVALRCDPISGHVSLYWYRQALGQGPEFLTYFNYEAQQDKSGLPNDRFSAERPEGSISTLTIQRTEQRDSAMYRCASSPGHGLMNTEAFFGQGTRLTVV.

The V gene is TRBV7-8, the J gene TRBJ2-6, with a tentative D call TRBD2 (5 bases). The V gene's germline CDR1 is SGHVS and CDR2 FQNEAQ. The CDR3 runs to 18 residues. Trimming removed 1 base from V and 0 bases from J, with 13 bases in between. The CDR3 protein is CASSLGQTTSSGANVLTF. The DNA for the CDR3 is TGTGCCAGCAGCTTAGGGCAGACTACCAGCTCTGGGGCCAACGTCCTGACTTTC.

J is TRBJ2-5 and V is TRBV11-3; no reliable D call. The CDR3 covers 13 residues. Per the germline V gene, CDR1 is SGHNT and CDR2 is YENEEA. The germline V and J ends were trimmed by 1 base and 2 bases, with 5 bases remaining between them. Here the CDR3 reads CASSLAEQETQYF. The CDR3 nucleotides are TGTGCCAGCAGCTTAGCGGAGCAAGAGACCCAGTACTTC.

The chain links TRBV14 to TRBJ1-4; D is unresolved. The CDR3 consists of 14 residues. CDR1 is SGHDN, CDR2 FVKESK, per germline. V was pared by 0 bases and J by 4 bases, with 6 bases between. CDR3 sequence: CASSQDSNNEKLFF. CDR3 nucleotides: TGTGCCAGCAGCCAAGACAGTAATAATGAAAAACTGTTTTTT.

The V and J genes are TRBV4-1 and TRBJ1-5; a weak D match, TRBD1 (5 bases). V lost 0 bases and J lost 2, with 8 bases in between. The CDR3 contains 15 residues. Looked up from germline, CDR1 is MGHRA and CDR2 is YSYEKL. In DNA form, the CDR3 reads TGCGCCAGCAGCCAAGAAACAGGCCGCAATCAGCCCCAGCATTTT. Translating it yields CASSQETGRNQPQHF.

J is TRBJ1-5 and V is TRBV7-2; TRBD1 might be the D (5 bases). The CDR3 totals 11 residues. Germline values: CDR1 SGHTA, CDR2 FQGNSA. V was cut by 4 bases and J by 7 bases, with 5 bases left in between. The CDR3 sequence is CASSSGQPQHF. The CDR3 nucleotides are TGTGCCAGCAGCTCAGGGCAGCCCCAGCATTTT.

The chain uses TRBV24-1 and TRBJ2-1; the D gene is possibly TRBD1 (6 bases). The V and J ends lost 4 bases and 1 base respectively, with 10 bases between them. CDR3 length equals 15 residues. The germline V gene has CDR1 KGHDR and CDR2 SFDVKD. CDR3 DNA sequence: TGTGCCACCAGTGAAAGGGGGAGTTCCTACAATGAGCAGTTCTTC. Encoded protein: CATSERGSSYNEQFF.

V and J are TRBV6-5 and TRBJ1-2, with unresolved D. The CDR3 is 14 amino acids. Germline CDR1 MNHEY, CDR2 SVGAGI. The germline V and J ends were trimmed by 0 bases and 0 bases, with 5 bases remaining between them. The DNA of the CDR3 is TGTGCCAGCAGTTACTCGAAGCCTAACTATGGCTACACCTTC. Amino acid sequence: CASSYSKPNYGYTF.

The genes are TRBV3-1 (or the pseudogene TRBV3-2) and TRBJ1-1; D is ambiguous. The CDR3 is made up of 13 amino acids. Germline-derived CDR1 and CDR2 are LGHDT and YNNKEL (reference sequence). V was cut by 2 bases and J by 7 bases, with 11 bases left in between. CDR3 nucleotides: TGTGCCAGCAGCCAACGACTTAGCATTGAAGCTTTCTTT. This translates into CASSQRLSIEAFF.

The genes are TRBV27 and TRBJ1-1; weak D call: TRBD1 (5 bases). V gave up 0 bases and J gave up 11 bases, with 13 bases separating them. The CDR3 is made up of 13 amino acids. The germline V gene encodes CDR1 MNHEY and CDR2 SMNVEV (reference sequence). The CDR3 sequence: CASSLSPAGWAFF. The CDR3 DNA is TGTGCCAGCAGTTTATCCCCGGCAGGGTGGGCTTTCTTT.

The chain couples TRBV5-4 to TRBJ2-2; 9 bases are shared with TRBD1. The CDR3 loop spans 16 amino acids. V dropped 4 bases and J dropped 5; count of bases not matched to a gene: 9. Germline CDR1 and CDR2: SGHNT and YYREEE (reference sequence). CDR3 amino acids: CASSLGTGHWTGELFF. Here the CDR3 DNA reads TGTGCCAGCAGCCTCGGGACAGGGCATTGGACCGGGGAGCTGTTTTTT.

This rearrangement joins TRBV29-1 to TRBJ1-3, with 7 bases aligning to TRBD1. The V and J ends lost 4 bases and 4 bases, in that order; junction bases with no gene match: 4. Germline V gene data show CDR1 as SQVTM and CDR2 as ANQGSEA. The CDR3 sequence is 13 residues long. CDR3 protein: CSVGQGLGNTIYF. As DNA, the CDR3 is TGCAGCGTTGGACAGGGCCTCGGAAACACCATATATTTT. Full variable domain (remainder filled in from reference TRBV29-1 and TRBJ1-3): SAVISQKPSRDICQRGTSLTIQCQVDSQVTMMFWYRQQPGQSLTLIATANQGSEATYESGFVIDKFPISRPNLTFSTLTVSNMSPEDSSIYLCSVGQGLGNTIYFGEGSWLTVV.

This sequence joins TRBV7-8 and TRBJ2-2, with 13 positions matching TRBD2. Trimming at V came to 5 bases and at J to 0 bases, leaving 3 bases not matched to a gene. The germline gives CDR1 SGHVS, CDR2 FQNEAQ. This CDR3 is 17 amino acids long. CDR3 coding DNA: TGTGCCAGCAGCCCAGGGACTAGCGGGACGAACACCGGGGAGCTGTTTTTT. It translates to CASSPGTSGTNTGELFF. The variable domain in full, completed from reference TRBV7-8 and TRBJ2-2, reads GAGVSQSPRYKVAKRGQDVALRCDPISGHVSLFWYQQALGQGPEFLTYFQNEAQLDKSGLPSDRFFAERPEGSVSTLKIQRTQQEDSAVYLCASSPGTSGTNTGELFFGEGSRLTVL.

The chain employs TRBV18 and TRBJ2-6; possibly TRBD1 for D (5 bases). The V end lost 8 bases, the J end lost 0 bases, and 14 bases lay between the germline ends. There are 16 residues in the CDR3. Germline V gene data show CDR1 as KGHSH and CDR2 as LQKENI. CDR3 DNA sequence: TGTGCCAGCACCCAGACAGAATCCTCTGGGGCCAACGTCCTGACTTTC. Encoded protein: CASTQTESSGANVLTF.

The CDR3 DNA sequence: TGTGCCAGCACGGTAGCCAACACTGAAGCTTTCTTT. It codes for CASTVANTEAFF. The rearrangement links TRBV5-6 to TRBJ1-1; D remains ambiguous. The CDR3 is made up of 12 amino acids. The germline gives CDR1 SGHDT, CDR2 YYEEEE. V gave up 6 bases and J gave up 2 bases, with 8 bases separating them.

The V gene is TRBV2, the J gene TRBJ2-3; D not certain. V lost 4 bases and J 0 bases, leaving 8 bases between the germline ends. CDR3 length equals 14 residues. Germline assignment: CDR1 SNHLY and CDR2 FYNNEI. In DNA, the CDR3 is TGTGCCAGCAGTGTACAACAGAGCACAGATACGCAGTATTTT. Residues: CASSVQQSTDTQYF. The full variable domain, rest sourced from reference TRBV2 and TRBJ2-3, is EPEVTQTPSHQVTQMGQEVILRCVPISNHLYFYWYRQILGQKVEFLVSFYNNEISEKSEIFDDQFSVERPDGSNFTLKIRSTKLEDSAMYFCASSVQQSTDTQYFGPGTRLTVL.

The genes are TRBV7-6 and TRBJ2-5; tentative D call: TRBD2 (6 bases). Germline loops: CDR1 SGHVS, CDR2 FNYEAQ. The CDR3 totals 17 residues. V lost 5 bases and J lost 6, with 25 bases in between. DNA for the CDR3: TGTGCCAGCAGCCCCGATCCGGGGCCAAAGCGGGCCAAGACCCAGTACTTC. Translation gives CASSPDPGPKRAKTQYF.

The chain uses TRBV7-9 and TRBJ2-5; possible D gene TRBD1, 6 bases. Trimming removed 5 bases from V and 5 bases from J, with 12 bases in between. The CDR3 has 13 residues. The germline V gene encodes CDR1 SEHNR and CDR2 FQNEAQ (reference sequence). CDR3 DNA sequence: TGTGCCAGCAGCCCAACAGGGTTGGAGACCCAGTACTTC. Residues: CASSPTGLETQYF.